Listed here are 7 T cell receptor beta chains from one sample, sequenced in a study of vaccination and CD4 T cells after COVID-19. Sample treatment: roughly 10-day PBMC culture with coronavirus spike peptide pools or control peptides (ViraFEST assay). Scientists ran DNA taken from cultured CD4+ T cells through the Oncomine TCR Beta short-read assay for sequencing. Via MiXCR, TCRdb re-called the PCR reads, giving one row per CDR3 protein. The sample includes 16,000 or so distinct CDR3 sequences, approximately 47% of them seen just once. No antigen is known for these receptors. Sequencing used CD4+ T cells from blood, cultured in vitro. The source is a human donor who had recovered from COVID-19.

The CDR3 nucleotides are TGTGCCAGCAATGTAAGGGGGCGGGCTGAAGCTTTCTTT. Translating it yields CASNVRGRAEAFF. V and J are TRBV6-1 and TRBJ1-1; 7 bases agree with TRBD1. The CDR3 contains 13 residues. Germline V CDR1 and CDR2: MNHNS, SASEGT. The V and J ends lost 7 bases and 6 bases, in that order; junction bases with no gene match: 8.

The chain employs TRBV28 and TRBJ2-2; maybe TRBD2 (6 bases). Germline V lookup: CDR1 MDHEN, CDR2 SYDVKM. Trimming stripped 5 bases from V and 4 bases from J, with 26 bases between. CDR3 size: 19 residues. DNA of the CDR3: TGTGCCAGCAGTCCTATTTCCACGGGGGACGTTCATCGCACCGGGGAGCTGTTTTTT. It yields the protein CASSPISTGDVHRTGELFF.

The chain couples TRBV24-1 to TRBJ2-3; 8 bases are shared with TRBD1. CDR1 is KGHDR and CDR2 is SFDVKD in the germline V gene. J gave up 1 base and V 4 bases, and 6 bases lay outside the gene matches. The CDR3 is 16 amino acids. The CDR3 here is CATSESTGGRTDTQYF. CDR3 in DNA: TGTGCCACCAGTGAATCTACAGGGGGGCGCACAGATACGCAGTATTTT.

This rearrangement joins TRBV24-1 to TRBJ2-3; 7 bases agree with TRBD2. V lost 3 bases to trimming and J lost 4 bases; unmatched junction nucleotides: 3. The CDR3 totals 14 residues. Germline CDR1 is KGHDR and CDR2 is SFDVKD. CDR3 sequence (DNA): TGTGCCACCAGTGATCCTGCGGGGGCAGATACGCAGTATTTT. Translating gives CATSDPAGADTQYF.

The chain uses TRBV2 and TRBJ2-7, with a weak D call TRBD1 (6 bases). CDR3 length equals 12 residues. Looked up from germline, CDR1 is SNHLY and CDR2 is FYNNEI. Trimming left V 5 bases short and J 4 bases short, with 9 bases between. The CDR3 region has the DNA TGTGCCAGCAGTCGTGACAGGTACGAGCAGTACTTC. It translates to CASSRDRYEQYF. The full variable domain, in which reference TRBV2 and TRBJ2-7 provide the parts outside the CDR3, is EPEVTQTPSHQVTQMGQEVILRCVPISNHLYFYWYRQILGQKVEFLVSFYNNEISEKSEIFDDQFSVERPDGSNFTLKIRSTKLEDSAMYFCASSRDRYEQYFGPGTRLTVT.

This clonotype turned up a few times. This chain joins TRBV6-1 and TRBJ1-2; D possibly corresponds to TRBD1 (6 bases). Trimming removed 8 bases at V and 6 bases at J, with 10 bases between. Per the germline V gene, CDR1 is MNHNS and CDR2 is SASEGT. The CDR3 runs 11 residues. CDR3 amino acids: CASAGVDGYTF. In nucleotides, the CDR3 is TGTGCCAGCGCAGGGGTAGATGGCTACACCTTC.

This clonotype showed up just a few times. The chain couples TRBV7-2 to TRBJ2-7; 11 positions match TRBD1. Germline CDR1 and CDR2: SGHTA and FQGNSA. The CDR3 is 15 residues long. With 5 bases clipped from V and 7 bases from J, the junction kept 10 bases outside the gene matches. The CDR3 nucleotides are TGTGCCAGCAGCAGCCGGACAGGGGGCAGTTATGAGCAGTACTTC. The encoded protein is CASSSRTGGSYEQYF.